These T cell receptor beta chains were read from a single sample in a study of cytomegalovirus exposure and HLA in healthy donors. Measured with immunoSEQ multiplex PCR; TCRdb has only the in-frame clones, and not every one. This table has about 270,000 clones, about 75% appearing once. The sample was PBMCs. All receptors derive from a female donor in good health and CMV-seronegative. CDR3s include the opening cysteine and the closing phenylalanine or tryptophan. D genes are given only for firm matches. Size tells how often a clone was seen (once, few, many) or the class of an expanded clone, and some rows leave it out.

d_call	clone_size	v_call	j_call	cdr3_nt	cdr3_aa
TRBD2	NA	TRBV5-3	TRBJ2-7	TGTGCCAGAAGGGTTCGGACTAGCGGGAGTTCCTACGAGCAGTACTTC	CARRVRTSGSSYEQYF
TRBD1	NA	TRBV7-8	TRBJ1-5	TGTGCCAGCAGCTTAAGGACGGCCGGACAGGGGGCTGATAGCAATCAGCCCCAGCATTTT	CASSLRTAGQGADSNQPQHF
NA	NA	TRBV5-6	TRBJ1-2	TGTGCCAGCAGCCGCCGGCGTATGCGGCTGGATGGCTACACCTTC	CASSRRRMRLDGYTF
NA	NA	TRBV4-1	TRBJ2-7	TGCGCCAGCAGCAAGGGGGCAGGTCGAACGGGAGGGGGTGGCTACGAGCAGTACTTC	CASSKGAGRTGGGGYEQYF
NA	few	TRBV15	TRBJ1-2	TGTGCCACCAGCTCTACCGGTCCGGGACTGGCTGGCTACACCTTC	CATSSTGPGLAGYTF
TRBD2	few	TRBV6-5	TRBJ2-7	TGTGCCAGCAGGGAGACTAGCGGGACGAGCTACGAGCAGTACTTC	CASRETSGTSYEQYF
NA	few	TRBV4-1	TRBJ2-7	TGCGCCAGCAGCCAAGATTACAGGCGCCTTAGGGAGCAGTACTTC	CASSQDYRRLREQYF
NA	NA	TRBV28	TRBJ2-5	TGTGCCAGCAGTTTATCCCCTCGTGAGACCCAGTACTTC	CASSLSPRETQYF
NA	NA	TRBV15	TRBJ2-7	TGTGCCACCAGCAGAGATACTGTCGCCTACGAGCAGTACTTC	CATSRDTVAYEQYF
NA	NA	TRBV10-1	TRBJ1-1	TGCGCCAGCAGTTCTTGGAGGGTCGGCACTGAAGCTTTCTTT	CASSSWRVGTEAFF
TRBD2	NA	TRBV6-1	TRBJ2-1	TGTGCCAGCAGGAGGGACTATTCATTTCACAATGAGCAGTTCTTC	CASRRDYSFHNEQFF
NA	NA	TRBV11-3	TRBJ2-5	TGTGCCAGCAGCTTAGGCAGGGCAGAGACCCAGTACTTC	CASSLGRAETQYF
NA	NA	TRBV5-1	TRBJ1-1	TGCGCCAGCAGCTTGGGAAGGGAGGGCACTGAAGCTTTCTTT	CASSLGREGTEAFF
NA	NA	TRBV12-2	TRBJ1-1	TGTGCAAGTCGCTTAATCGGGAAAGGGCGGCATCCTATGAACACTGAAGCTTTCTTT	CASRLIGKGRHPMNTEAFF
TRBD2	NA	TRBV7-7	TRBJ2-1	TGTGCCAGCAGCCCCGGACTAGCGTCGCACAATGAGCAGTTCTTC	CASSPGLASHNEQFF